This record looks at one T cell receptor (beta chain) sequence and its context. The data were taken from a study of blood T cell repertoires in COVID-19. Study information: In each case, the material was cDNA or gDNA derived from T cells, B-cell-depleted T cells, or PBMCs.

Trimming stripped 2 bases from V and 1 base from J, with 5 bases between. This CDR3 has 14 amino acids. The germline CDR1 and CDR2 sequences are SGHVS and FQNEAQ. In the original workflow: Cell counts per sample came from amplifying reference gene primers. Profiled with immunoSEQ multiplex PCR; TCRdb holds only in-frame clones, not every one. That table furnishes V, J and clone size, whereas the DNA furnished D and trimming. The table records some 200,000 clones, around three quarters of them present only once. What was sequenced was peripheral blood. This chain connects TRBV7-8 to TRBJ2-2; D gene uncertain. This TCR was recovered from a woman in her 70s with acute or convalescent COVID-19. This CDR3 is CASSLLMNTGELFF. CDR3 DNA sequence: TGTGCCAGCAGCTTACTTATGAACACCGGGGAGCTGTTTTTT.